This TCR beta chain was sequenced for a study of T cell responses to AZD1222 COVID-19 vaccine (dated by TCRdb to the early 2020s). As for the study more broadly: AZD1222 recipients with second doses at about 4 weeks or about 12 weeks were pooled, because spike-specific TCR depth and breadth did not differ between schedules. A total of more than 230 trial participants underwent TCR sequencing, of whom around 200 received two doses of AZD1222 and some 26 received two doses of the MenACWY control vaccine. Trial participants were enrolled by age into 18-55, 56-69 and 70-plus year subgroups, with approximately 150, 28 and 58 TCR-sequenced participants respectively. What the research found in general, with its limitations: Because no day 14 peak-response samples were available, the repertoires could be characterized only after the peak T cell response. Participants were mostly white British, with more females than males. The authors suggested clonal diversity may have been underestimated. Spike-specific TCR breadth and depth rose significantly after two AZD1222 doses compared with day 0 and with MenACWY recipients. CD4 TCRs associated with the vaccine covered the entire spike protein, and the dominant responses were in regions 160-218 and 743-854. Conclusions about previously exposed vaccinees were limited because only six AZD1222 recipients were SARS-CoV-2 seropositive at baseline. In the small 56-69-year group, the increase in depth fell short of significance, most likely because of low power. Epitopes outside the regions mutated in the B.1.351 and B.1.1.7 variants were reportedly recognized by nearly half of the unique spike-specific TCRs.

The CDR3 regions of human TCRbeta chains were subjected to immunosequencing. From the authors' description of their analysis: Repertoire TCRs were matched against a reference library of SARS-CoV-2-specific TCRs generated with the MIRA antigen-specificity platform. Breadth meant the fraction of unique TCRs that were SARS-CoV-2-associated, whereas depth meant the fraction of total T cells that were SARS-CoV-2-associated. Each spike-specific TCR was assigned to its reactive spike region and to a CD4 or CD8 class using the MIRA data. Log10-transformed breadth and depth values were compared by one-way ANOVA with Sidak's multiple comparisons tests. TCRdb took this table from immuneACCESS and kept in-frame rearrangements with V and J called. Such tables lack part of the clones; where checked against another copy, unresolved V genes explain under half of the gap, and the rest is unexplained. V, J and clone size were drawn from that table, and D and trimming were deduced from the DNA. This sample comprises fewer than 150,000 clones, 87% of them detected only once. The ten largest clones represent 1.3% to 1.5% of the sample.

V loses 4 bases of germline sequence and J loses 3 bases, and the interval between the two ends is 9 bases. The CDR3 has 13 amino acids, counting the end cysteine and phenylalanine. The entry retains the CDR3 DNA only, 39 bases that are in frame from base 1. The germline V gene encodes CDR1 LGHDT and CDR2 YNNKEL (reference sequence). The time point label for this specimen denotes: baseline before first vaccination. Vaccinee samples were obtained from the UK trials COV001 and COV002, which included a single-blind randomized controlled phase 2/3 trial of AZD1222 (ChAdOx1 nCoV-19) in healthy adults. For TCRbeta chain sequencing, PBMC samples from trial participants were taken at day 0 and at day 28 after the second dose. Comment on this clone: Which antigen it targets is not known. No much larger clonotype is one base removed from it; base qualities were not supplied.

Recombination joined TRBV3-1 (or the pseudogene TRBV3-2) with TRBJ1-1; no D gene can be assigned with confidence. Sample: peripheral blood, taken on day 0 of AZD1222 vaccination. The TCR comes from an adult in good health. The CDR3 in this case is CASSPGEYTEAFF. The nucleotides read TGTGCCAGCAGCCCTGGGGAGTACACTGAAGCTTTCTTT.